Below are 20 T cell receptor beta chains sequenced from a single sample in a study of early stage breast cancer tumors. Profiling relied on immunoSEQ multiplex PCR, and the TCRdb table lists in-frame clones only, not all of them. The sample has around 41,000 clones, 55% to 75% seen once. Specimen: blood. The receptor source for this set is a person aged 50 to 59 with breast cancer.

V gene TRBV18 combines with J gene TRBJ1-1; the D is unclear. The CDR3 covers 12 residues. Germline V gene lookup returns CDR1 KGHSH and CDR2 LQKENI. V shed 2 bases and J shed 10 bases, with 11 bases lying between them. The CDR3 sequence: CASSPGDHTAFF. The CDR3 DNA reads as TGTGCCAGCTCACCAGGAGACCATACAGCTTTCTTT.

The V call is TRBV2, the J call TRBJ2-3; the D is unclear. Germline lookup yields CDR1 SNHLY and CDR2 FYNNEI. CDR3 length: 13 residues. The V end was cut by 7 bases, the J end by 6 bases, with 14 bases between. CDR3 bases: TGTGCCAGCACCGAGGATCTGGCGGATACGCAGTATTTT. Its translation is CASTEDLADTQYF.

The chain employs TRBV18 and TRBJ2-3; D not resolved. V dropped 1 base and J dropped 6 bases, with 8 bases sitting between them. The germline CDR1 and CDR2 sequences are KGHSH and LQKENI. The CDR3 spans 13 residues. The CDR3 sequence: CASSPLTEDTQYF. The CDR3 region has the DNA TGTGCCAGCTCACCACTCACCGAGGATACGCAGTATTTT.

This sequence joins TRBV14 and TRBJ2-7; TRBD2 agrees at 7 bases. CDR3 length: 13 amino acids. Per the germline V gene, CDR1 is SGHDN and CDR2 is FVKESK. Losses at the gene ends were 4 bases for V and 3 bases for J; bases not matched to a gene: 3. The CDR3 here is CASSRGLGYEQYV. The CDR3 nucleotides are TGTGCCAGCAGCCGAGGACTAGGCTACGAGCAGTACGTC.

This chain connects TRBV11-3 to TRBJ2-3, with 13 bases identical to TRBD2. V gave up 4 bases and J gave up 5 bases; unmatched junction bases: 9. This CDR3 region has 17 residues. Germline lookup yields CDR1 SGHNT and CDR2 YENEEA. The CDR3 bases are TGTGCCAGCAGCTCCGGGAGGACTAGCGGGAGCCGAGATACGCAGTATTTT. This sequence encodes CASSSGRTSGSRDTQYF.

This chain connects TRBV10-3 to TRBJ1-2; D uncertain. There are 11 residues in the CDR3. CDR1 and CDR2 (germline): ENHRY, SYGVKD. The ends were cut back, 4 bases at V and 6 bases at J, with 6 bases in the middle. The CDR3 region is CAISVADGYTF. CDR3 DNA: TGTGCCATCAGTGTTGCAGATGGCTACACCTTC.

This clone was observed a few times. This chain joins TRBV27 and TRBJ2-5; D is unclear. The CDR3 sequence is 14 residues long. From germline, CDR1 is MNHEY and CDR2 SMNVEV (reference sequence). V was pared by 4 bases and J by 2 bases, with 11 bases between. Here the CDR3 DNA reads TGTGCCAGCAGTTCCCAAAGCGTGCAAGAGACCCAGTACTTC. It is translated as CASSSQSVQETQYF.

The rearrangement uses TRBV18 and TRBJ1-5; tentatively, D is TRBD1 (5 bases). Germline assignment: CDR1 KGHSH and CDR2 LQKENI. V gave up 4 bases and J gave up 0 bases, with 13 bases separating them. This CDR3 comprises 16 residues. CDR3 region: CASSQFGRDSNQPQHF. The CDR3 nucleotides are TGTGCCAGCTCACAGTTTGGCAGGGATAGCAATCAGCCCCAGCATTTT.

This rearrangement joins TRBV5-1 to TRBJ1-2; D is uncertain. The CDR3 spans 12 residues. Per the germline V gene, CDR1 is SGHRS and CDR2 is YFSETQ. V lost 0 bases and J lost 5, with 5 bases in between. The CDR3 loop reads CASSLDQYGYTF. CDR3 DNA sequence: TGCGCCAGCAGCTTGGATCAGTATGGCTACACCTTC.

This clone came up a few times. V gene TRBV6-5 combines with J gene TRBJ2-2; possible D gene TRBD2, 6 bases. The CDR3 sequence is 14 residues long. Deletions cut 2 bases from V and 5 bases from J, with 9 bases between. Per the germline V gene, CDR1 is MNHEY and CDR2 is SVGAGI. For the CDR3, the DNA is TGTGCCAGCAGTTACCAGCGGGCAACCGGGGAGCTGTTTTTT. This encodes CASSYQRATGELFF.

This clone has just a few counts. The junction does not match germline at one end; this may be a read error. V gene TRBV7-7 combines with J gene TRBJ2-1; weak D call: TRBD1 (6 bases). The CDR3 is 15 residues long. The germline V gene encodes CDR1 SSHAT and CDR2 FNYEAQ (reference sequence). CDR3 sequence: CASSPGQSGYNEQFF. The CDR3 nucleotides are TGTGCTAGCAGCCCCGGACAGTCGGGCTACAATGAGCAGTTCTTC.

This CDR3 reads CASKGGFSGNTIYF. The CDR3 nucleotides read TGTGCCAGCAAGGGGGGGTTCTCTGGAAACACCATATATTTT. The J gene is TRBJ1-3, the V gene TRBV6-6; D might be TRBD1 (6 bases). The length of the CDR3 is 14 residues. Germline-derived CDR1 and CDR2 are MNHNY and SVGAGI (reference sequence). The germline V and J ends were trimmed by 7 bases and 0 bases, with 10 bases remaining between them.

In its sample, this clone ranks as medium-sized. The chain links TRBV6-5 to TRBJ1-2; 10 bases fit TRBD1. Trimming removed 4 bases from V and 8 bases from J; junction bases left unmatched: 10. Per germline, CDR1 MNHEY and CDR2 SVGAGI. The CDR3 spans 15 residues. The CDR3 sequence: CASSSPDRGIRGYTF. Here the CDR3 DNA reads TGTGCCAGCAGTTCCCCGGACAGGGGGATTCGGGGCTACACCTTC.

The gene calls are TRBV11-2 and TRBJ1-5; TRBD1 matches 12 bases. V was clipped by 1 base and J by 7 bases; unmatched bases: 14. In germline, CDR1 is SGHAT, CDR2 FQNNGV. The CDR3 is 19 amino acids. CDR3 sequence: CASSLVRRHAGTGGQPQHF. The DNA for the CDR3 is TGTGCCAGCAGCTTAGTTAGGCGCCATGCCGGGACAGGGGGCCAGCCCCAGCATTTT.

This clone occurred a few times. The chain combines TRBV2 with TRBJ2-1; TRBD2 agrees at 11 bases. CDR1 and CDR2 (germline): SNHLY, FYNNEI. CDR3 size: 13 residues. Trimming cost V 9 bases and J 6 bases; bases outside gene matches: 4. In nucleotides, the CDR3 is TGTGCCAGTCGGACTAGCGGGCCCAATGAGCAGTTCTTC. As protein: CASRTSGPNEQFF.

CDR3 loop: CASSQARLGSYNEQFF. The CDR3 nucleotides are TGCGCCAGCAGCCAAGCCCGACTAGGCTCCTACAATGAGCAGTTCTTC. The rearrangement joins TRBV5-1 to TRBJ2-1; TRBD2 might be the D (6 bases). The CDR3 loop spans 16 amino acids. Germline CDR1 SGHRS, CDR2 YFSETQ. V was shortened by 4 bases and J by 0 bases, with 14 bases between the two germline ends. The full variable domain, completed using reference TRBV5-1 and TRBJ2-1, is KAGVTQTPRYLIKTRGQQVTLSCSPISGHRSVSWYQQTPGQGLQFLFEYFSETQRNKGNFPGRFSGRQFSNSRSEMNVSTLELGDSALYLCASSQARLGSYNEQFFGPGTRLTVL.

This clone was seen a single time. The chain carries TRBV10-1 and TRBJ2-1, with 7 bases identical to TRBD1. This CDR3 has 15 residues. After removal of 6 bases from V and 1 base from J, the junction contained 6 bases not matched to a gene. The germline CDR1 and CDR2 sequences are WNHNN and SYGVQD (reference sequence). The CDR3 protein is CASRTAGGSYNEQFF. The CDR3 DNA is TGCGCCAGCAGGACCGCAGGGGGTTCCTACAATGAGCAGTTCTTC.

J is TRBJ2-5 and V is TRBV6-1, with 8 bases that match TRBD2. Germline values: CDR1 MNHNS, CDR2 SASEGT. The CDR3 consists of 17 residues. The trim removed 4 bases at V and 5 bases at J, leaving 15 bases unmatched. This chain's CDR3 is CASSGGPGGGPPETQYF. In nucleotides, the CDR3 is TGTGCCAGCAGTGGGGGGCCTGGCGGGGGGCCCCCGGAGACCCAGTACTTC.

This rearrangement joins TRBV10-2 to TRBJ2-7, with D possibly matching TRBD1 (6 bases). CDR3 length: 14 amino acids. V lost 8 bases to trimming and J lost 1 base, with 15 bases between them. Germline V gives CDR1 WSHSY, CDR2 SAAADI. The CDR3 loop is CASGSRGGSYEQYF. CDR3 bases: TGCGCCAGCGGTAGCAGGGGTGGTTCCTACGAGCAGTACTTC.

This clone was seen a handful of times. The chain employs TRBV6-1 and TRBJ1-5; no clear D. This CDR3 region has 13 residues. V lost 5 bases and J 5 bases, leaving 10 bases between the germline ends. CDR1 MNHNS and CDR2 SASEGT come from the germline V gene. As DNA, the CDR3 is TGTGCCAGCAGTTGGTCCGTAGATCAGCCCCAGCATTTT. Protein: CASSWSVDQPQHF.